The sequence of this T cell receptor beta chain was determined in a study of T cells after yellow fever vaccination. On the study more broadly: Each low-cell-number fraction was prepared by means of SMART-Seq v4 Ultra Low Input. Study-wide results and caveats: The secondary response was weaker but peaked faster, day 5 versus 15.

Ten or more counts support this clonotype. Its specificity is unknown. TCR cDNA, made by 5'RACE template switching, carried an added universal primer site and UMIs. Using its own MiXCR run on the 5' RACE reads, TCRdb lists one record per CDR3 protein. Here the sample spans more than 95,000 distinct CDR3 sequences, roughly 6.7% being singletons. Germline-derived CDR1 and CDR2 are SGHRS and YFSETQ. Between the trimmed V and J ends, which lost 0 bases and 4 bases, there was a span of 13 bases. The CDR3 has 15 residues. This sequence originates from a man aged 18 to 30 who received the YFV17D yellow fever vaccine. This specimen consisted of CD4+ T cells sorted from PBMCs, obtained 10 to 11 days after the first yellow fever vaccination. V gene TRBV5-1 combines with J gene TRBJ1-1; D remains unclear. The CDR3 region is CASSLGHLRGTEAFF. Here the CDR3 DNA reads TGCGCCAGCAGCTTGGGACACCTACGGGGCACTGAAGCTTTCTTT.